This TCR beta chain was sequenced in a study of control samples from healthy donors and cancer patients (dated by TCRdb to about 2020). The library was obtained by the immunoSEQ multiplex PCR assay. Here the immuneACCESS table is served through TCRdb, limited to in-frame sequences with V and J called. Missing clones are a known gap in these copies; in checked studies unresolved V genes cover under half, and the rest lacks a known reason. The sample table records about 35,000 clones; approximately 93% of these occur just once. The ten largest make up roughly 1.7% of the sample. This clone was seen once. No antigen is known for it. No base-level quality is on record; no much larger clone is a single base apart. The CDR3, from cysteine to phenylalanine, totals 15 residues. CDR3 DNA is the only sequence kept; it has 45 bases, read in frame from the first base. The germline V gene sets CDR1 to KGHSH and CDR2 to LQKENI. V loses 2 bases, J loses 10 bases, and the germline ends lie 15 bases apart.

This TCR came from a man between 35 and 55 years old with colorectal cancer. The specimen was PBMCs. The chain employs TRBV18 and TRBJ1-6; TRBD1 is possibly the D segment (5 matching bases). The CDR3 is CASSPGAGKGSPLHF. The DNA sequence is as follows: TGTGCCAGCTCACCAGGGGCAGGGAAGGGCTCACCCCTCCACTTT.